The 27 T cell receptor beta chains in this list originate from one sample, sequenced in a study of regulatory and conventional T cells in RAG deficiency (dated by TCRdb to 2016 to 2017). Before genomic DNA was extracted, conventional CD4+ T cells were isolated from blood as CD25-low CD127-high cells. The receptor library was made with the immunoSEQ multiplex PCR assay. As stored in TCRdb, this immuneACCESS dataset retains in-frame rearrangements with V and J assigned. A fraction of the clones does not appear; measured against another copy, unresolved V genes explain less than half of the discrepancy, and the remainder lacks a known reason. The sample table lists some 35,000 clones, 75% to 80% of them with a count of one. Of the sample, 3.4% falls within the top ten clones. The data also belong to a second study, concerning regulatory T cells. Per the second study: For the multiplex PCR, 52 forward TRBV primers and 13 reverse TRBJ primers were used, and amplification bias was corrected with both assay-based and computational methods.

Input material: CD4+ effector T cells sorted from blood. The origin of the receptors is a human donor in good health.

This clone appeared once. The rearrangement uses TRBV4-1 and TRBJ1-2, with no clear D. Trimming left V 0 bases short and J 5 bases short, with 22 bases between. The CDR3 spans 18 residues. Looked up from germline, CDR1 is MGHRA and CDR2 is YSYEKL. DNA for the CDR3: TGCGCCAGCAGCCAAGATAGGAGGACCTACAACCTCCTATATGGCTACACCTTC. Its protein is CASSQDRRTYNLLYGYTF.

The chain combines TRBV25-1 with TRBJ2-7; possibly TRBD1 or TRBD2 for D (5 bases each). Deletions cut 4 bases from V and 2 bases from J, with 6 bases between. CDR3 length: 12 residues. The V gene's germline CDR1 is MGHDK and CDR2 SYGVNS. CDR3 residues: CASSGDPYEQYF. The CDR3 DNA reads TGTGCCAGCAGTGGGGACCCCTACGAGCAGTACTTC.

This sequence joins TRBV15 and TRBJ1-4, with no clear D. The CDR3 spans 14 residues. Germline V gives CDR1 LNHNV, CDR2 YYDKDF (reference sequence). With 5 bases removed from V and 1 base from J, the gap between germline ends came to 8 bases. The CDR3 coding sequence is TGTGCCACCAGCCTTATACGAACTAATGAAAAACTGTTTTTT. Its protein is CATSLIRTNEKLFF.

This clone has just a few counts. The chain carries TRBV28 and TRBJ1-2; D not certain. The V gene lost 11 bases and the J gene lost 0 bases, with 7 bases spanning the gap. Germline-derived CDR1 and CDR2 are MDHEN and SYDVKM. CDR3 length: 11 residues. The CDR3, as DNA: TGTGCCCATAAGGCTAACTATGGCTACACCTTC. It translates to CAHKANYGYTF.

This sequence joins TRBV7-2 and TRBJ1-5; D call uncertain. CDR1 SGHTA and CDR2 FQGNSA come from the germline V gene. The CDR3 has 13 residues. Trimming stripped 3 bases from V and 6 bases from J, with 9 bases between. CDR3 in amino acids: CASSFQVAQPQHF. The CDR3 DNA is TGTGCCAGCAGCTTCCAGGTAGCTCAGCCCCAGCATTTT.

This chain joins TRBV28 and TRBJ2-7, with D perhaps matching TRBD1 (6 bases). The CDR3 is made up of 11 amino acids. Per germline, CDR1 MDHEN and CDR2 SYDVKM. V was cut by 2 bases and J by 8 bases, with 7 bases left in between. Here the CDR3 DNA reads TGTGCCAGCAGTTTAGGACAGAAGCAGTACTTC. Encoded protein: CASSLGQKQYF.

The rearrangement links TRBV4-2 to TRBJ1-4; D is undetermined. The germline V and J ends were trimmed by 4 bases and 7 bases, with 10 bases remaining between them. The germline V gene encodes CDR1 LGHNA and CDR2 YNFKEQ. This CDR3 has 13 amino acids. CDR3 coding DNA: TGTGCCAGCAGCCCGAAGTTGGGTGAAAAACTGTTTTTT. Translation: CASSPKLGEKLFF.

The chain uses TRBV5-1 and TRBJ2-7; possibly TRBD1 for D (6 bases). The CDR3 is 13 amino acids. Per the germline V gene, CDR1 is SGHRS and CDR2 is YFSETQ. Trimming pared 4 bases from V and 1 base from J, leaving 9 bases between. CDR3 loop: CASSPQGSYEQYF. In DNA form, the CDR3 reads TGCGCCAGCAGCCCGCAGGGGTCCTACGAGCAGTACTTC. Combining the CDR3 with reference TRBV5-1 and TRBJ2-7 gives the whole variable domain KAGVTQTPRYLIKTRGQQVTLSCSPISGHRSVSWYQQTPGQGLQFLFEYFSETQRNKGNFPGRFSGRQFSNSRSEMNVSTLELGDSALYLCASSPQGSYEQYFGPGTRLTVT.

The chain employs TRBV11-2 and TRBJ2-7; TRBD1 is a possible D gene (6 bases). The CDR3 is 15 amino acids. CDR1 is SGHAT, CDR2 FQNNGV, per germline. V was clipped by 1 base and J by 0 bases, with 10 bases between them. CDR3 protein: CASSLGQGPSYEQYF. CDR3 bases: TGTGCCAGCAGCTTAGGGCAGGGGCCCTCCTACGAGCAGTACTTC.

The V gene is TRBV18, the J gene TRBJ1-2; a weak D match, TRBD1 (5 bases). The CDR3 is 13 residues long. Deletions cut 3 bases from V and 1 base from J, with 6 bases between. CDR1 is KGHSH and CDR2 is LQKENI in the germline V gene. CDR3 sequence reads: CASSPDSNYGYTF. In DNA form, the CDR3 reads TGTGCCAGCTCACCCGACAGTAACTATGGCTACACCTTC.

This clone was recorded a few times. This rearrangement joins TRBV28 to TRBJ2-7; 8 positions match TRBD1. Per the germline V gene, CDR1 is MDHEN and CDR2 is SYDVKM. J lost 2 bases, V lost 6 bases, and 6 bases had no gene match. The CDR3 length is 14 residues. This CDR3 is CASSPTGVAYEQYF. The CDR3 DNA is TGTGCCAGCAGCCCGACAGGGGTTGCCTACGAGCAGTACTTC.

This chain uses TRBV27 with TRBJ2-7, with D possibly TRBD1 on 6 matching bases. V shed 3 bases and J shed 0 bases, with 12 bases lying between them. This CDR3 has 15 residues. Germline assignment: CDR1 MNHEY and CDR2 SMNVEV (reference sequence). CDR3 DNA: TGTGCCAGCAGTTTTGGGCAGGGGAGCTCCTACGAGCAGTACTTC. Protein sequence: CASSFGQGSSYEQYF.

The chain employs TRBV4-2 and TRBJ1-2, with D uncertain. The V gene's germline CDR1 is LGHNA and CDR2 YNFKEQ. This CDR3 contains 14 residues. V dropped 0 bases and J dropped 9 bases, with 14 bases sitting between them. The CDR3 here is CASSQDKGPGSYTF. DNA for the CDR3: TGTGCCAGCAGCCAAGATAAAGGGCCTGGTAGCTACACCTTC.

The rearrangement links TRBV9 to TRBJ2-2; no reliable D call. The CDR3 loop spans 12 amino acids. The V gene lost 4 bases and the J gene lost 6 bases, with 7 bases spanning the gap. CDR1 is SGDLS and CDR2 is YYNGEE in the germline V gene. CDR3 sequence reads: CASSSLAGELFF. CDR3 coding DNA: TGTGCCAGCAGCTCCCTGGCCGGGGAGCTGTTTTTT.

This chain connects TRBV9 to TRBJ1-3; D remains unclear. V was cut by 3 bases and J by 2 bases, with 9 bases left in between. The CDR3 covers 14 residues. Germline CDR1 SGDLS, CDR2 YYNGEE. CDR3 coding DNA: TGTGCCAGCAGCGCGTCGACGGCTGGAAACACCATATATTTT. Protein: CASSASTAGNTIYF. The full variable domain, with the rest looked up from reference TRBV9 and TRBJ1-3, is DSGVTQTPKHLITATGQRVTLRCSPRSGDLSVYWYQQSLDQGLQFLIQYYNGEERAKGNILERFSAQQFPDLHSELNLSSLELGDSALYFCASSASTAGNTIYFGEGSWLTVV.

The chain couples TRBV5-5 to TRBJ2-7; 9 bases line up with TRBD2. CDR3 length equals 17 residues. J lost 3 bases, V lost 0 bases, and 10 bases had no gene match. Germline V gene data show CDR1 as SGHKS and CDR2 as YYEKEE (reference sequence). The chain's CDR3 is CASSLARMTSGNYEQYF. The CDR3 coding sequence is TGTGCCAGCAGCTTGGCCCGGATGACTAGCGGAAACTACGAGCAGTACTTC.

The rearrangement links TRBV28 to TRBJ2-5; TRBD1 aligns across 10 bases. Per germline, CDR1 MDHEN and CDR2 SYDVKM. Trimming removed 4 bases from V and 3 bases from J; junction bases left unmatched: 2. The CDR3 runs 14 residues. The CDR3 DNA sequence: TGTGCCAGCAGTTCGACAGGGGGCGAAGAGACCCAGTACTTC. Its protein is CASSSTGGEETQYF.

The gene calls are TRBV4-2 and TRBJ2-5, with D perhaps TRBD1 (6 bases). This CDR3 has 14 amino acids. The germline V gene has CDR1 LGHNA and CDR2 YNFKEQ. Trimming removed 4 bases at V and 5 bases at J, with 14 bases between. In DNA form, the CDR3 reads TGTGCCAGCAGCCGAGAGGACAGTGGTGAGACCCAGTACTTC. Its protein product is CASSREDSGETQYF.

This chain's CDR3 is CASSFRGYFSGANVLTF. The CDR3 DNA reads TGCGCCAGCAGCTTTCGGGGTTACTTCTCTGGGGCCAACGTCCTGACTTTC. This chain joins TRBV5-1 and TRBJ2-6, with D perhaps matching TRBD2 (5 bases). The germline V gene has CDR1 SGHRS and CDR2 YFSETQ. CDR3 length: 17 amino acids. V lost 2 bases to trimming and J lost 0 bases, with 12 bases between them.

The rearrangement joins TRBV30 to TRBJ1-5; 7 positions agree with TRBD1. Looked up from germline, CDR1 is GTSNPN and CDR2 is SVGIG (reference sequence). The CDR3 totals 15 residues. Trimming at V came to 3 bases and at J to 3 bases, leaving 8 bases not matched to a gene. The CDR3 nucleotides read TGTGCCTGGAGCGAGGGACAGTCCTACAATCAGCCCCAGCATTTT. Residues: CAWSEGQSYNQPQHF.

The CDR3 coding sequence is TGCGCCAGCAGCTTGGCGACCCTCACAGATACGCAGTATTTT. It yields the protein CASSLATLTDTQYF. The rearrangement joins TRBV5-1 to TRBJ2-3; D is ambiguous. Germline-derived CDR1 and CDR2 are SGHRS and YFSETQ. V was cut by 0 bases and J by 2 bases, with 7 bases left in between. This CDR3 has 14 amino acids.

V is TRBV30 and J is TRBJ1-4, with D possibly being TRBD1 (5 bases). Trimming pared 5 bases from V and 5 bases from J, leaving 15 bases between. CDR1 and CDR2 from the germline V gene are GTSNPN and SVGIG (reference sequence). This CDR3 has 14 residues. The CDR3 region has the DNA TGTGCCTGGGACCCTCCAGGGTCGAATGAAAAACTGTTTTTT. Translation: CAWDPPGSNEKLFF.

V is TRBV6-5 and J is TRBJ2-7; tentatively, D is TRBD2 (6 bases). V dropped 6 bases and J dropped 1 base, with 16 bases sitting between them. Looked up from germline, CDR1 is MNHEY and CDR2 is SVGAGI. The CDR3 runs 15 residues. This CDR3 reads CASSPPAGTSYEQYF. CDR3 DNA: TGTGCCAGCAGCCCCCCCGCGGGAACGTCCTACGAGCAGTACTTC.

The V gene is TRBV9, the J gene TRBJ1-4; D is unresolved. Per the germline V gene, CDR1 is SGDLS and CDR2 is YYNGEE. This CDR3 is 16 amino acids long. V was pared by 0 bases and J by 3 bases, with 12 bases between. The CDR3 nucleotides are TGTGCCAGCAGCGTAGGCCCGCTCCAGGCTAATGAAAAACTGTTTTTT. It specifies CASSVGPLQANEKLFF.

CDR3 region: CASSLMGGRGEQYF. The CDR3 DNA follows: TGTGCCAGCTCCTTAATGGGGGGACGTGGGGAGCAGTACTTC. The chain carries TRBV7-2 and TRBJ2-7, with D possibly being TRBD2 (6 bases). V was shortened by 8 bases and J by 7 bases, with 21 bases between the two germline ends. Germline loops: CDR1 SGHTA, CDR2 FQGNSA. This CDR3 spans 14 amino acids.

The chain couples TRBV2 to TRBJ2-3; TRBD2 is a possible D gene (6 bases). The V end lost 4 bases, the J end lost 1 base, and 9 bases lay between the germline ends. The length of the CDR3 is 14 residues. Germline CDR1 reads SNHLY; CDR2 reads FYNNEI. DNA for the CDR3: TGTGCCAGCAGTGCGGCTAGCGGCACAGATACGCAGTATTTT. This encodes CASSAASGTDTQYF.

The J gene is TRBJ1-2, the V gene TRBV30; the match to TRBD1 covers 9 bases. This CDR3 comprises 13 residues. The V gene end was trimmed by 7 bases and the J gene end by 4 bases; junction bases not matched to a gene: 7. Looked up from germline, CDR1 is GTSNPN and CDR2 is SVGIG (reference sequence). Here the CDR3 DNA reads TGTGCCTACCCGGGACAGGGATTCTATGGCTACACCTTC. It yields the protein CAYPGQGFYGYTF.